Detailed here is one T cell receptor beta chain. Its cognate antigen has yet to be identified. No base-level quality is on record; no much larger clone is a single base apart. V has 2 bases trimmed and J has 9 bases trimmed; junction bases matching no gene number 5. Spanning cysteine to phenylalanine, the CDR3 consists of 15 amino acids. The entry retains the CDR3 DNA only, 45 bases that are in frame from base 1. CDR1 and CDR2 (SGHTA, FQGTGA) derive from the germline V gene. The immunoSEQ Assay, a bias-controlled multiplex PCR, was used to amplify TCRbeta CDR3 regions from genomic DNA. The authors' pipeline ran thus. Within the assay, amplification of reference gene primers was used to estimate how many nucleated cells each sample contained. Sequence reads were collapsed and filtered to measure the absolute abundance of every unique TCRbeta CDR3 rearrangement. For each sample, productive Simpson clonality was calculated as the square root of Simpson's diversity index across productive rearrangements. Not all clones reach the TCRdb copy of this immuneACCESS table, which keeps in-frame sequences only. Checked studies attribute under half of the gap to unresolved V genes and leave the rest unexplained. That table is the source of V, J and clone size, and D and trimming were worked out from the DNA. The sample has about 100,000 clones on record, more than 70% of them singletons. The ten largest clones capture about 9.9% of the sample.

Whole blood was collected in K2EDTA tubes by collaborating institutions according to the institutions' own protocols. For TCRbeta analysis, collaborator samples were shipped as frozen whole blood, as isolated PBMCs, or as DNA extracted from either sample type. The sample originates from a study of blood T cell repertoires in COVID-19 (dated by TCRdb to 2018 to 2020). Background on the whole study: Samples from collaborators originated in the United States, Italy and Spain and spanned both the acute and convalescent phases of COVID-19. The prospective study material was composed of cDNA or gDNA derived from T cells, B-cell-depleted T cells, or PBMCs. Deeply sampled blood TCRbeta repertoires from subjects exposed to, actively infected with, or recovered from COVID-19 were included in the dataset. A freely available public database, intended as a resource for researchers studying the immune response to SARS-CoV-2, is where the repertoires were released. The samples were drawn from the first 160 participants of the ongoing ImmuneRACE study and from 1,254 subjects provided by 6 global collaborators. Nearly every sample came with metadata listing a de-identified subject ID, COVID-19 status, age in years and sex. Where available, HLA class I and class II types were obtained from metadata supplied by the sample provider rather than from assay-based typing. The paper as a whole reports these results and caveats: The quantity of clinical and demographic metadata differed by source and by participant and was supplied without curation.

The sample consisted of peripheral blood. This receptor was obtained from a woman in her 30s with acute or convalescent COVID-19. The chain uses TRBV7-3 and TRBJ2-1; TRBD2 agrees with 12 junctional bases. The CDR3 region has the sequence CASSLLAGGPREQFF. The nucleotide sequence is TGTGCCAGCAGCTTACTAGCGGGGGGGCCTCGTGAGCAGTTCTTC.